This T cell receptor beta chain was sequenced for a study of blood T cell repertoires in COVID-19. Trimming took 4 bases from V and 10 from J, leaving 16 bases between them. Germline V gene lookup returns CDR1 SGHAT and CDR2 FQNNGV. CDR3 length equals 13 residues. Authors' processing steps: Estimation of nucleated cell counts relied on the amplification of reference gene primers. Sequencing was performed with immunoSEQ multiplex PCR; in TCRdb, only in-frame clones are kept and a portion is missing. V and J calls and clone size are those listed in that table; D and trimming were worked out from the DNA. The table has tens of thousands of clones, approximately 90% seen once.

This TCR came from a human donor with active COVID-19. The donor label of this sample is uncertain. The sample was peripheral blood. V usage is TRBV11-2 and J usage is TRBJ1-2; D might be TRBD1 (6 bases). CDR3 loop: CASSSEQGTYYTF. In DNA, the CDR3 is TGTGCCAGCAGCTCTGAACAGGGAACTTACTACACCTTC.